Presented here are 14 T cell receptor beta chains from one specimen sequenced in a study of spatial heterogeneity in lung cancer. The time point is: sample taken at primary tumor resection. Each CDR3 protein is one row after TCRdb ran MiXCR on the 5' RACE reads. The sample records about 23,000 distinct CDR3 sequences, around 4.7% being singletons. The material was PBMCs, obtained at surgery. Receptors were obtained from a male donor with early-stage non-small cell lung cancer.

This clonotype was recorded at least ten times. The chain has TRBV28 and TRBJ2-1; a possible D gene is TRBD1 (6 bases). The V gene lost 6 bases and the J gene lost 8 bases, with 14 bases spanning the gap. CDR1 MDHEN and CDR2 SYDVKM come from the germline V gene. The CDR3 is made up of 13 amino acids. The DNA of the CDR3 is TGTGCCAGCAGGACAGGCCCCGGGGATGAGCAGTTCTTC. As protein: CASRTGPGDEQFF.

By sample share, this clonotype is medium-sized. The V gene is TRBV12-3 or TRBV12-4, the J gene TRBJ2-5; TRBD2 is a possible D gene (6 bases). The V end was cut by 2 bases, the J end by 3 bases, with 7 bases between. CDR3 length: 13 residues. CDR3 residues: CASSLWGEETQYF. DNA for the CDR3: TGTGCCAGCAGTTTATGGGGGGAAGAGACCCAGTACTTC.

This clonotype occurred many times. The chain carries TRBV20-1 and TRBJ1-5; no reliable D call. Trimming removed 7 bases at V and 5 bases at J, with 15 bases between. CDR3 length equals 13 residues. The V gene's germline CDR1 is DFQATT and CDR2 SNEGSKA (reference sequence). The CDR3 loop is CSVAGSGDQPQHF. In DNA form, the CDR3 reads TGCAGTGTGGCTGGGTCCGGGGATCAGCCCCAGCATTTT.

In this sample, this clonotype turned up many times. CDR3 sequence reads: CASSPPGFLNTEAFF. Here the CDR3 DNA reads TGTGCCAGCTCACCGCCAGGGTTTTTGAACACTGAAGCTTTCTTT. The chain uses TRBV18 and TRBJ1-1, with D perhaps matching TRBD1 (5 bases). Germline V gene sequence: CDR1 KGHSH, CDR2 LQKENI. CDR3 length equals 15 residues. Trimming left V 3 bases short and J 0 bases short, with 11 bases between.

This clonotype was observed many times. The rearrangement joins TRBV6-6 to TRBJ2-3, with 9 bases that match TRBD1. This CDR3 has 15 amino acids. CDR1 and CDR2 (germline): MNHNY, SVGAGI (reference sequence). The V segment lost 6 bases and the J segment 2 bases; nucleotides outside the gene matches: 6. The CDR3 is CASSPGTGHTDTQYF. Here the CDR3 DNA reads TGTGCCAGCAGCCCAGGGACAGGGCACACAGATACGCAGTATTTT.

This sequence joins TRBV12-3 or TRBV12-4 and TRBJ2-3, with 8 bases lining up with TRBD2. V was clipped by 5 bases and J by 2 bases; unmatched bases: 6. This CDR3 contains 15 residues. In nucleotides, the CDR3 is TGTGCCAGCAGTCCTCGGCGGGAGGTCACAGATACGCAGTATTTT. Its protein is CASSPRREVTDTQYF.

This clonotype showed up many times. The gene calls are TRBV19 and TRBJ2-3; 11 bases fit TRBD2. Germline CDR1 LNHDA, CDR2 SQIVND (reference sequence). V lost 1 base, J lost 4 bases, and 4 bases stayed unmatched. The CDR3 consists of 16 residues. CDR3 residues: CASSIATSGGADTQYF. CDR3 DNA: TGTGCCAGTAGTATAGCTACTAGCGGGGGCGCAGATACGCAGTATTTT.

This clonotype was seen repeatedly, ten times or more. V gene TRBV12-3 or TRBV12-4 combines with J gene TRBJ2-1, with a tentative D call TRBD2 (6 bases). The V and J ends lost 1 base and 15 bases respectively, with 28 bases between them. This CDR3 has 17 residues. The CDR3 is CASSLGAYALGGTLPFF. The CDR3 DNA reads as TGTGCCAGCAGTTTAGGCGCATATGCTTTGGGCGGGACTTTACCGTTCTTC.

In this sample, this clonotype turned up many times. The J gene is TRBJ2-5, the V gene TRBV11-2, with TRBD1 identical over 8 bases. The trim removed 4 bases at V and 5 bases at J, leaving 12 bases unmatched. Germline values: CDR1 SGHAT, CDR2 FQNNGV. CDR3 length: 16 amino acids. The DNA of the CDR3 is TGTGCCAGCAGCTACGGGCGACAGGGGTATGGGGAGACCCAGTACTTC. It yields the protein CASSYGRQGYGETQYF.

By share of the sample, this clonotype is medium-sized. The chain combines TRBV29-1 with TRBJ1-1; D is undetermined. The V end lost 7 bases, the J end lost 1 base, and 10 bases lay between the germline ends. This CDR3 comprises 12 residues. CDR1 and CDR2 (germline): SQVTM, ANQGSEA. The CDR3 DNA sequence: TGCAGCGCTACAGCGGCGAACACTGAAGCTTTCTTT. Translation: CSATAANTEAFF.

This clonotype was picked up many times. This CDR3 is CASSESGSSYNSPLHF. As DNA, the CDR3 is TGTGCCAGCAGTGAATCAGGGAGCTCCTATAATTCACCCCTCCACTTT. The chain has TRBV25-1 and TRBJ1-6, with a possible D match to TRBD1 (5 bases). The CDR3 length is 16 residues. Germline V CDR1 and CDR2: MGHDK, SYGVNS. Trimming took off 1 base at V and 0 bases at J, with 7 bases between the two ends.

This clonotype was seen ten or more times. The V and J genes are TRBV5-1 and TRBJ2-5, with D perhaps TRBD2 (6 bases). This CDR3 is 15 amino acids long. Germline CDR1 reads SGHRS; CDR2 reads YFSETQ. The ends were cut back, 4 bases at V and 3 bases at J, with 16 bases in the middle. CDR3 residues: CASSLTGTPEETQYF. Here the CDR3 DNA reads TGCGCCAGCAGCCTAACGGGGACTCCTGAAGAGACCCAGTACTTC.

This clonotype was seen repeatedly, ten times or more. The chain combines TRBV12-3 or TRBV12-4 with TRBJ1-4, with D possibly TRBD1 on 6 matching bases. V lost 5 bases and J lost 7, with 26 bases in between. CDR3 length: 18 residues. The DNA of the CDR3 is TGTGCCAGCAGTAACCGGGACATTCGGGGGGTAGTAGCTGAAAAACTGTTTTTT. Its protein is CASSNRDIRGVVAEKLFF.

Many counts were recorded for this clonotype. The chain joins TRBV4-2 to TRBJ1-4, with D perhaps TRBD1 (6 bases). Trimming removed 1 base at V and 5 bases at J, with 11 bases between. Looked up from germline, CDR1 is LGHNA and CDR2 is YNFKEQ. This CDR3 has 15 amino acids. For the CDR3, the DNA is TGTGCCAGCAGCCAAGTCCCCGGGGGCAATGAAAAACTGTTTTTT. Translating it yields CASSQVPGGNEKLFF.